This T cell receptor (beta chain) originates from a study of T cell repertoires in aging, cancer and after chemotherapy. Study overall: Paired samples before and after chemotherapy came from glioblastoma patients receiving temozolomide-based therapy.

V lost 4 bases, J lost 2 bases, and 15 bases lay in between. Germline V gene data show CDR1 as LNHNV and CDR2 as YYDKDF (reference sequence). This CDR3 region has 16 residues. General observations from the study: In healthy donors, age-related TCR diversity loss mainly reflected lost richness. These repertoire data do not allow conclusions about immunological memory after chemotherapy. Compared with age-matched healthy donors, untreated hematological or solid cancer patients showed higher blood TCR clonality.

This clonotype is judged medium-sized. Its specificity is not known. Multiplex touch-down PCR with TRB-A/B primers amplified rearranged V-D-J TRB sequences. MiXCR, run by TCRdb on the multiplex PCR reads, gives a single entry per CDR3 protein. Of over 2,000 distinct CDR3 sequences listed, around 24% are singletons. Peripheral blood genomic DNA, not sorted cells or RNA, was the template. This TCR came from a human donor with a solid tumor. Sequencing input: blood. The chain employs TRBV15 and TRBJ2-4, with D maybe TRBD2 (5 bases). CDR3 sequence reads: CATSKAIRGTKNIQYF. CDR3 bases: TGTGCCACCAGCAAAGCCATTCGGGGAACCAAAAACATTCAGTACTTC.